A single sample gave rise to the 18 T cell receptor beta chains below, sequenced in a study of beta chain features in type 1 diabetes. Broader study findings: The study found moderately but significantly shorter TCRB CDR3s in all four CD4+ subsets of Type 1 diabetes patients.

As every portion of the isolated RNA was reverse transcribed, the sequencing read expressed TCRB transcripts. Repertoires were generated with immunoSEQ multiplex PCR, while TCRdb's copy carries only in-frame clones and drops some. The data hold about 23,000 clones, with about three fifths observed a single time. The antigens these receptors bind are not known. What was sequenced was stem cell memory CD4+ T cells from blood. These receptors originate from a man aged 18 to 29 with type 1 diabetes.

The CDR3 sequence: CASSLSRGRAKSHNEQFF. The DNA of the CDR3 is TGTGCCAGCAGCTTGTCGCGCGGGCGGGCAAAGTCACACAATGAGCAGTTCTTC. The chain links TRBV7-2 to TRBJ2-1; maybe TRBD2 (5 bases). This CDR3 region has 18 residues. Germline CDR1 is SGHTA and CDR2 is FQGNSA. Deletions cut 3 bases from V and 5 bases from J, with 23 bases between.

V usage is TRBV6-1 and J usage is TRBJ1-1, with D maybe TRBD1 (6 bases). The CDR3 totals 13 residues. Trimming took 6 bases from V and 3 from J, leaving 11 bases between them. Germline-derived CDR1 and CDR2 are MNHNS and SASEGT. CDR3 sequence: CASSPQGYTEAFF. Here the CDR3 DNA reads TGTGCCAGCAGCCCCCAGGGGTACACTGAAGCTTTCTTT.

The chain couples TRBV4-3 to TRBJ1-1, with D possibly being TRBD1 (6 bases). The CDR3 is 15 amino acids. V was pared by 7 bases and J by 3 bases, with 18 bases between. CDR1 is LGHNA, CDR2 YSLEER, per germline. CDR3 in amino acids: CASTRTASRDTEAFF. The CDR3 DNA is TGCGCCAGCACCAGGACAGCCTCCAGGGACACTGAAGCTTTCTTT.

In this sample, this clone turned up a few times. This chain uses TRBV6-5 with TRBJ1-1, with no clear D. Trimming took off 0 bases at V and 0 bases at J, with 11 bases between the two ends. CDR1 MNHEY and CDR2 SVGAGI come from the germline V gene. The CDR3 length is 16 residues. CDR3 in amino acids: CASSYSGVAMNTEAFF. CDR3 nucleotides: TGTGCCAGCAGTTACTCAGGAGTGGCGATGAACACTGAAGCTTTCTTT.

This clone was counted only a few times. The rearrangement uses TRBV18 and TRBJ1-1; weak D call: TRBD1 (6 bases). V lost 3 bases and J lost 1, with 15 bases in between. This CDR3 spans 16 amino acids. Looked up from germline, CDR1 is KGHSH and CDR2 is LQKENI. CDR3 DNA: TGTGCCAGCTCACCTAACAGGGAGAAAGGGAACACTGAAGCTTTCTTT. Encoded protein: CASSPNREKGNTEAFF.

The chain couples TRBV29-1 to TRBJ2-1; TRBD2 matches at 15 bases. This CDR3 has 14 residues. With 7 bases clipped from V and 8 bases from J, the junction kept 6 bases outside the gene matches. Looked up from germline, CDR1 is SQVTM and CDR2 is ANQGSEA. The CDR3 here is CSGKGLAGGDEQFF. CDR3 sequence (DNA): TGCAGCGGAAAGGGACTAGCGGGAGGCGATGAGCAGTTCTTC.

The chain employs TRBV9 and TRBJ2-3; 15 bases map to TRBD2. Germline V gives CDR1 SGDLS, CDR2 YYNGEE. The V gene end was trimmed by 0 bases and the J gene end by 4 bases; junction bases not matched to a gene: 6. The CDR3 extends over 18 amino acids. The CDR3 nucleotides are TGTGCCAGCAGCGTAGGGACTAGCGGGGGGGCTATGGCAGATACGCAGTATTTT. It yields the protein CASSVGTSGGAMADTQYF.

The gene calls are TRBV9 and TRBJ1-2; D possibly corresponds to TRBD1 (6 bases). The germline V gene encodes CDR1 SGDLS and CDR2 YYNGEE. V was trimmed by 3 bases and J by 0 bases, leaving 18 bases between them. This CDR3 has 17 residues. Here the CDR3 reads CASSETGTTTPNYGYTF. The CDR3 DNA is TGTGCCAGCAGCGAAACAGGGACCACCACCCCTAACTATGGCTACACCTTC.

This chain links TRBV7-7 with TRBJ2-4; 7 nucleotides align to TRBD1. The trim removed 5 bases at V and 8 bases at J, leaving 9 bases unmatched. There are 14 residues in the CDR3. Germline V gene lookup returns CDR1 SSHAT and CDR2 FNYEAQ (reference sequence). The CDR3 reads CASSRKTGMDIQYF. CDR3 in DNA: TGTGCCAGCAGCCGGAAGACAGGGATGGACATTCAGTACTTC.

The chain joins TRBV12-5 to TRBJ2-5; D is perhaps TRBD2 (7 bases). The CDR3 is made up of 18 amino acids. V lost 7 bases and J lost 2, with 26 bases in between. Per germline, CDR1 LGHNT and CDR2 FRNRAP. CDR3 in DNA: TGTGCTAGTGTCACTAAGGGGGGGGCTACTACTGAGCAAGAGACCCAGTACTTC. This codes for CASVTKGGATTEQETQYF.

The chain couples TRBV5-5 to TRBJ2-7, with TRBD2 identical over 11 bases. The junction had 8 bases not matched to a gene; V was cut back by 0 bases and J by 9 bases. Germline values: CDR1 SGHKS, CDR2 YYEKEE (reference sequence). This CDR3 has 15 amino acids. This CDR3 is CASSLADSGRGGQYF. In DNA, the CDR3 is TGTGCCAGCAGCTTGGCCGATAGCGGGAGGGGTGGGCAGTACTTC.

V and J are TRBV7-2 and TRBJ1-2; D remains ambiguous. CDR1 SGHTA and CDR2 FQGNSA come from the germline V gene. This CDR3 region has 14 residues. V shed 2 bases and J shed 4 bases, with 11 bases lying between them. CDR3 loop: CASSLSLPSYGYTF. CDR3 nucleotide sequence: TGTGCCAGCAGCTTAAGTTTGCCCAGCTATGGCTACACCTTC.

The chain employs TRBV19 and TRBJ2-3, with 9 positions matching TRBD1. The CDR3 is 18 residues long. Per the germline V gene, CDR1 is LNHDA and CDR2 is SQIVND (reference sequence). After removal of 4 bases from V and 7 bases from J, the junction contained 18 bases not matched to a gene. For the CDR3, the DNA is TGTGCCAGTAGTACCGTTGTGCCGGGACAGGGATGGGCCTATACGCAGTATTTT. Protein sequence: CASSTVVPGQGWAYTQYF.

The chain recombines TRBV19 with TRBJ1-1; a weak D match, TRBD1 (6 bases). From germline, CDR1 is LNHDA and CDR2 SQIVND (reference sequence). V was cut by 7 bases and J by 1 base, with 13 bases left in between. The CDR3 consists of 14 residues. Written as DNA, the CDR3 is TGTGCCAGTATTCCGGGACAACGGAACACTGAAGCTTTCTTT. Its translation is CASIPGQRNTEAFF.

The table lists this clone with a few counts. The chain is built from TRBV30 and TRBJ2-2, with D possibly matching TRBD2 (7 bases). The CDR3 spans 15 residues. Germline V gene data show CDR1 as GTSNPN and CDR2 as SVGIG (reference sequence). The V and J ends lost 2 bases and 0 bases respectively, with 10 bases between them. Here the CDR3 DNA reads TGTGCCTGGAGTCCGGGGGGCGCGAACACCGGGGAGCTGTTTTTT. Its protein is CAWSPGGANTGELFF.

This clone was observed a single time. The rearrangement uses TRBV5-4 and TRBJ2-3; 9 bases are a match to TRBD2. The CDR3 consists of 16 residues. Losses at the gene ends were 7 bases for V and 2 bases for J; bases not matched to a gene: 11. The V gene's germline CDR1 is SGHNT and CDR2 YYREEE (reference sequence). The CDR3 sequence is CASVTMGGGATDTQYF. The CDR3 DNA reads as TGTGCCAGCGTCACCATGGGCGGGGGGGCCACAGATACGCAGTATTTT. The whole variable domain, filled in from reference TRBV5-4 and TRBJ2-3, reads ETGVTQSPTHLIKTRGQQVTLRCSSQSGHNTVSWYQQALGQGPQFIFQYYREEENGRGNFPPRFSGLQFPNYSSELNVNALELDDSALYLCASVTMGGGATDTQYFGPGTRLTVL.

As concerns this clone: A junction end diverges from the germline sequence, so it may reflect a read error. The CDR3 spells CSALLRTEAFF. CDR3 coding DNA: TGCAGTGCCTTACTTAGGACTGAAGCCTTCTTT. V usage is TRBV20-1 and J usage is TRBJ1-1; no reliable D call. The CDR3 has 11 amino acids. Germline CDR1 and CDR2: DFQATT and SNEGSKA (reference sequence).

The rearrangement uses TRBV5-1 and TRBJ2-7; 9 nucleotides align to TRBD1. This CDR3 has 15 amino acids. The V segment lost 0 bases and the J segment 5 bases; nucleotides outside the gene matches: 6. The V gene's germline CDR1 is SGHRS and CDR2 YFSETQ. The CDR3 DNA reads as TGCGCCAGCAGCTTGGGGGGGACAGGGCATCACGAGCAGTACTTC. It is translated as CASSLGGTGHHEQYF.